This is a list of T cell receptor beta chains from one sample in a study of CD8 T cells in ankylosing spondylitis. One entry per CDR3 protein, called by TCRdb with MiXCR from the 5' RACE reads. The sample holds under 250,000 distinct CDR3 sequences, over 8.5% seen once. Source material: blood, either unsorted or a sorted T cell fraction (not recorded which). These TCRs come from a male donor with ankylosing spondylitis or in good health (not recorded which). CDR3s include the opening cysteine and the closing phenylalanine or tryptophan. A D gene is named only where the DNA matches it firmly. Clone size is shown for a subset of rows, as once, few, many or a class of expanded clone.

size | J | V | D | DNA | CDR3
- | TRBJ2-5 | TRBV5-4 | - | TGTGCCAGCAGCTCGGCAGGGGGGTACCTTCAAGAGACCCAGTACTTC | CASSSAGGYLQETQYF
few | TRBJ2-7 | TRBV3-1 | - | TGTGCCAGCAGCCAAGACCCCCGGGCCTCCTACGAGCAGTACTTC | CASSQDPRASYEQYF
many | TRBJ1-1 | TRBV6-5 | TRBD1 | TGTGCCAGCAGTTACCTTCCGGGACAGCTGAACACTGAAGCTTTCTTT | CASSYLPGQLNTEAFF
few | TRBJ1-2 | TRBV4-1 | - | TGCGCCAGCAGCCCAGGGATAAGCTATGGCTACACCTTC | CASSPGISYGYTF
many | TRBJ2-7 | TRBV20-1 | TRBD1 | TGCAGTGCTAGGCGAACGGACAGGAGACCCTACGAGCAGTACTTC | CSARRTDRRPYEQYF
many | TRBJ1-2 | TRBV4-1 | - | TGCGCCAGCAGCCAAGAAGGATTTTATGGCTACACCTTC | CASSQEGFYGYTF
- | TRBJ2-2 | TRBV6-1 | - | TGTGCCAGCAGTCGAAGACTGACTTCACTCGTCGGCAACACCGGGGAGCTGTTTTTT | CASSRRLTSLVGNTGELFF
- | TRBJ1-2 | TRBV3-1 | - | TGTGCCAGCAGCCAAGGGGACTATGGCTACACCTTC | CASSQGDYGYTF
many | TRBJ1-1 | TRBV5-1 | - | TGCGCCAGCAGCTTGGGTCGTGAAGCTTTCTTT | CASSLGREAFF
- | TRBJ2-7 | TRBV12-3/TRBV12-4 | - | TGTGCCAGCAGTTCCAGAGGCGAGGTCTCCTACGAGCAGTACTTC | CASSSRGEVSYEQYF
many | TRBJ2-5 | TRBV12-3/TRBV12-4 | - | TGTGCCACTGGAAGGGCTGGACCAGAGACCCAGTACTTC | CATGRAGPETQYF
- | TRBJ2-1 | TRBV5-1 | TRBD2 | TGCGCCAGCAGCTTGGTAGGTAGCGGGGGGGCCGAGCAGTTCTTC | CASSLVGSGGAEQFF
many | TRBJ1-2 | TRBV5-1 | - | TGCGCCACCCAGGACGGGTATGGCTACACCTTC | CATQDGYGYTF
few | TRBJ2-1 | TRBV4-1 | TRBD1 | TGCGCCAGCAGCCTTGGCAGGGGGTACAATGAGCAGTTCTTC | CASSLGRGYNEQFF
many | TRBJ1-2 | TRBV12-3/TRBV12-4 | - | TGTGCCAGCAGTTTATACGCTAACTATGGCTACACCTTC | CASSLYANYGYTF
many | TRBJ1-1 | TRBV5-1 | TRBD1 | TGCGCCAGCAGCTTGACACAGGGGACTAACACTGAAGCTTTCTTT | CASSLTQGTNTEAFF
once | TRBJ2-1 | TRBV7-9 | - | TGTGCCAGCAGCCCCACTTTCAGGGACTCCTACAATGAGCAGTTCTTC | CASSPTFRDSYNEQFF
many | TRBJ1-3 | TRBV6-1 | TRBD1 | TGTGCCAGCCGCCGGATAGGACAGGGGACGGGAAACACCATATATTTT | CASRRIGQGTGNTIYF
- | TRBJ2-7 | TRBV12-3/TRBV12-4 | TRBD1 | TGTGCCAGCAGTTTGCAGCTCGAACCGGGACAGGGTGTGTACGAGCAGTACTTC | CASSLQLEPGQGVYEQYF
few | TRBJ1-5 | TRBV5-3 | - | TGTGCCCTGATGGTCACCTGCCCGGACGATAGCAATCAGCCCCAGCATTTT | CALMVTCPDDSNQPQHF
- | TRBJ2-5 | TRBV12-3/TRBV12-4 | - | TGTGCCAGCAGCCGAGGACAGGAGGGGACCCAGTACTTC | CASSRGQEGTQYF
many | TRBJ2-1 | TRBV10-2 | TRBD2 | TGCGCCAGCAGTGATTTGAGCGGGGAGTCCTACAATGAGCAGTTCTTC | CASSDLSGESYNEQFF
many | TRBJ2-1 | TRBV4-2 | - | TGTGCCAGCAGCCAAACCAATGAGCAGTTCTTC | CASSQTNEQFF
- | TRBJ1-1 | TRBV7-9 | - | TGTGCCAGCAGCTTTTATATCGCGGGTTCCCCCCCTCAAGCTTTCTTT | CASSFYIAGSPPQAFF
many | TRBJ2-5 | TRBV20-1 | - | TGCAGTGCTAGAGCGTCCCCCCAAGAGACCCAGTACTTC | CSARASPQETQYF
many | TRBJ2-3 | TRBV6-1 | TRBD2 | TGTGCCAGCAGTGAAGCAACTAGCGGGGGCAACACAGATACGCAGTATTTT | CASSEATSGGNTDTQYF
many | TRBJ2-1 | TRBV5-6 | TRBD2 | TGTGCCAGCAGCTTTGCCGGGACTAGTTATTTAAATGAGCAGTTCTTC | CASSFAGTSYLNEQFF
few | TRBJ2-1 | TRBV28 | - | TGTGCCAGCCTCTTACTAGGATCTGACGAGCAGTTCTTC | CASLLLGSDEQFF
many | TRBJ2-2 | TRBV5-1 | - | TGCGCCAGCAGCGTGGTGACCAGCACCGGGGAGCTGTTTTTT | CASSVVTSTGELFF
many | TRBJ2-7 | TRBV20-1 | - | TGCAGTGCTCTCACGACCGTGTTACCCTACGAGCAGTACTTC | CSALTTVLPYEQYF
- | TRBJ2-6 | TRBV19 | - | TGTGCCACCACGGGGGCCAACGTCCTGACTTTC | CATTGANVLTF
- | TRBJ2-3 | TRBV20-1 | TRBD2 | TGCAGTGCTGGCACGGGACTAGCGGCAACTCGCACAGATACGCAGTATTTT | CSAGTGLAATRTDTQYF
- | TRBJ1-2 | TRBV10-1 | - | TGCGCCAGCAGTTTATGGACAGAAATAACTATTGGCTACACCTTC | CASSLWTEITIGYTF
- | TRBJ1-1 | TRBV10-3 | - | TGTGCCATCAGTGAGAGGGGGGGTGCAATGAACACTGAAGCTTTCTTT | CAISERGGAMNTEAFF
many | TRBJ2-3 | TRBV20-1 | - | TGCAGTGCTAGAGATCGAAGAGTACTAGATACGCAGTATTTT | CSARDRRVLDTQYF
many | TRBJ2-5 | TRBV15 | - | TGTGCCACCAGCGATACCGGGACATCCTTTCGTCGTCGAGAGACCCAGTACTTC | CATSDTGTSFRRRETQYF
- | TRBJ2-4 | TRBV6-4 | TRBD1 | TGTGCCAGCAGTGACTCGAGGGGGCCCTTAGCCAAAAACATTCAGTACTTC | CASSDSRGPLAKNIQYF
- | TRBJ2-7 | TRBV20-1 | - | TGCAGTGCTAGAGTGGGCGGATTCAGCTCCTACGAGCAGTACTTC | CSARVGGFSSYEQYF
many | TRBJ2-2 | TRBV12-3/TRBV12-4 | - | TGTGCCACATTCACCGGGGAGCTGTTTTTT | CATFTGELFF
many | TRBJ2-7 | TRBV4-1 | - | TGCGCCAGCAGCCAAGGCAGGGCTTACGAGCAGTACTTC | CASSQGRAYEQYF
- | TRBJ1-4 | TRBV20-1 | - | TGCAGTGCTCAATCGAGCCGGGACACCATTCGTTTTGAAAAACTGTTTTTT | CSAQSSRDTIRFEKLFF
- | TRBJ1-1 | TRBV12-2 | - | TGTGCAAGTCGCTTAGTGAGGGTTCGGGTGAACACTGAAGCTTTCTTT | CASRLVRVRVNTEAFF
many | TRBJ2-5 | TRBV28 | TRBD2 | TGTGCCAGCAGTTTTGGCTGGGGGGGAGAGACCCAGTACTTC | CASSFGWGGETQYF
- | TRBJ1-2 | TRBV27 | - | TGTGCCAGCAGCCTCACATCCTTCGAGGGACGGAGCTTCTATGGCTACACCTTC | CASSLTSFEGRSFYGYTF
many | TRBJ2-1 | TRBV5-1 | - | TGCGCCAGCAGCTCCGGACCGAACAATGAGCAGTTCTTC | CASSSGPNNEQFF
- | TRBJ1-1 | TRBV5-5 | - | TGTGCCAGCAGCTTTCAGGCAGGGCGCACTGAAGCTTTCTTT | CASSFQAGRTEAFF
few | TRBJ2-1 | TRBV2 | - | TGTGCCAGCAGGGGATCGGGGCAGTATTTCTTC | CASRGSGQYFF
few | TRBJ2-7 | TRBV5-1 | TRBD1 | TGCGCCAGCAGCTTGGGACAGGGCGGCTACGAGCAGTACTTC | CASSLGQGGYEQYF
many | TRBJ2-1 | TRBV6-1 | TRBD2 | TGTGCCAGCAGCCGCGGACTAGCGGGAGGCCCAGGGGATGAGCAGTTCTTC | CASSRGLAGGPGDEQFF
many | TRBJ2-5 | TRBV20-1 | - | TGCAGTGGTCACAGTGGAGAGACCCAGTACTTC | CSGHSGETQYF